This T cell receptor beta chain was recovered during a study of T cell repertoires in cytomegalovirus infection. The CDR3 runs to 14 residues. Trimming shortened V by 5 bases and J by 2 bases, and 12 bases separated the two germline ends. CDR1 and CDR2 (germline): SGHTA, FQGNSA. TCRdb fed the reads into MiXCR, producing one record per CDR3 protein. Seen here are 380,000 or so distinct CDR3 sequences, about 35% observed once, and the top ten hold about 13%. Details on this clonotype: Its antigen is not known.

The sample here was cultured PBMCs, taken from culture after CMV antigen stimulation. The source is a human donor in good health (CMV status not recorded). Some clones in this sample may be carry-over from other donors' samples. This chain links TRBV7-2 with TRBJ1-2, with D possibly being TRBD1 (6 bases). The CDR3 is CASSLGAPNYGYTF. Written as DNA, the CDR3 is TGTGCCAGCAGCCTGGGGGCGCCCAACTATGGCTACACCTTC. Looking up the rest from reference TRBV7-2 and TRBJ1-2 gives the full variable domain: GAGVSQSPSNKVTEKGKDVELRCDPISGHTALYWYRQSLGQGLEFLIYFQGNSAPDKSGLPSDRFSAERTGGSVSTLTIQRTQQEDSAVYLCASSLGAPNYGYTFGSGTRLTVV.